The text below deals with one T cell receptor (beta chain). This entry belongs to a study of cytomegalovirus exposure and HLA in healthy donors. Germline V lookup: CDR1 MDHEN, CDR2 SYDVKM. Trimming took 4 bases from V and 1 from J, leaving 16 bases between them. The CDR3 has 17 amino acids. Primers: 60 Vbeta forward and 13 Jbeta reverse. Data came from immunoSEQ multiplex PCR; TCRdb stores just in-frame clones and leaves some out. The data hold 85,000 to 120,000 clones, with 55% to 80% observed a single time. The chain combines TRBV28 with TRBJ1-4; tentatively, D is TRBD1 (5 bases). The sequenced sample was PBMCs. This TCR derives from a human donor in good health. CDR3 nucleotide sequence: TGTGCCAGCAGTTCCGAAGAGCGGGGGGGAACTAATGAAAAACTGTTTTTT. The encoded protein is CASSSEERGGTNEKLFF.